This TCR beta chain was obtained from a study of blood T cell repertoires in COVID-19. Study-level background: PBMCs, B-cell-depleted T cells, or T cells provided the cDNA or gDNA that made up the material.

Produced via immunoSEQ multiplex PCR; TCRdb's table is partial and in-frame only. The repertoire holds approximately 110,000 clones, with 70% to 85% as singletons. Germline CDR1 reads SGHRS; CDR2 reads YFSETQ. Deletions cut 3 bases from V and 7 bases from J, with 17 bases between. There are 15 residues in the CDR3. The receptor was isolated from a man in his 70s with active or convalescent COVID-19. This chain joins TRBV5-1 and TRBJ1-5, with D tentatively TRBD1 (6 bases). The sequencing input was peripheral blood. The CDR3 DNA sequence: TGCGCCAGCAGCTCCCTCGGGACACCTGGGCAGCCCCAGCATTTT. Protein sequence: CASSSLGTPGQPQHF.